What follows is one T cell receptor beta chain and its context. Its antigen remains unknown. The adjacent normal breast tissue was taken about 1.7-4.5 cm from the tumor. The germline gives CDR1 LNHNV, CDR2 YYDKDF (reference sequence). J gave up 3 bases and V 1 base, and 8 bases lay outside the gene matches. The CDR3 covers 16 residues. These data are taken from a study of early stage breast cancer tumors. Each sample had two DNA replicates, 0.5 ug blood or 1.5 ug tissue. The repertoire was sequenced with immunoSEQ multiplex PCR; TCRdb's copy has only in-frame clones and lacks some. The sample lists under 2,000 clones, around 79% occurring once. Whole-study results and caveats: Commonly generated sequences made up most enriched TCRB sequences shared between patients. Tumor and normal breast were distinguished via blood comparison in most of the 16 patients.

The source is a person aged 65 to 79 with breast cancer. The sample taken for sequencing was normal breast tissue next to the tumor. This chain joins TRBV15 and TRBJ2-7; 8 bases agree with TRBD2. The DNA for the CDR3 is TGTGCCACCAGCAGAGCCCCACCGGGGGGGCTCTACGAGCAGTACTTC. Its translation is CATSRAPPGGLYEQYF. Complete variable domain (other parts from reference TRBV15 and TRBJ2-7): DAMVIQNPRYQVTQFGKPVTLSCSQTLNHNVMYWYQQKSSQAPKLLFHYYDKDFNNEADTPDNFQSRRPNTSFCFLDIRSPGLGDTAMYLCATSRAPPGGLYEQYFGPGTRLTVT.